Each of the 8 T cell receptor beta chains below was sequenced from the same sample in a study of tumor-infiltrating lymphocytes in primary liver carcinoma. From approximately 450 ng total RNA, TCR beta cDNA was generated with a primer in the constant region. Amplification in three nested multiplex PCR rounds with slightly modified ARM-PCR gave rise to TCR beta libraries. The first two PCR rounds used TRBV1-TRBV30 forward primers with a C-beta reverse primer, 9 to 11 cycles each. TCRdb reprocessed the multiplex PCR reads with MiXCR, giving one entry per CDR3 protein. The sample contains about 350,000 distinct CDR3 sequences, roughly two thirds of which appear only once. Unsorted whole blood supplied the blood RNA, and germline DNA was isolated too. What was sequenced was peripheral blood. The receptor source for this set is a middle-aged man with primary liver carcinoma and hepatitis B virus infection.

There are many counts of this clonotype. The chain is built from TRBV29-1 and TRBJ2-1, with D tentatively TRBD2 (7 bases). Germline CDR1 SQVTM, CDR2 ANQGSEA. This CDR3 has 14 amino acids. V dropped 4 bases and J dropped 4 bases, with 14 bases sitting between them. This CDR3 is CSVGGGGGYNEQFF. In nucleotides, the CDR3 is TGCAGCGTTGGAGGAGGGGGGGGTTACAATGAGCAGTTCTTC.

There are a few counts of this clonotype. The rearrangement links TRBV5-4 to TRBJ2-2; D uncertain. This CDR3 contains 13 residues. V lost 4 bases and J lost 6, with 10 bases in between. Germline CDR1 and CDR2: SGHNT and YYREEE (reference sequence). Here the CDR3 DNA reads TGTGCCAGCAGCCCCCGGTCTGCCGGGGAGCTGTTTTTT. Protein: CASSPRSAGELFF.

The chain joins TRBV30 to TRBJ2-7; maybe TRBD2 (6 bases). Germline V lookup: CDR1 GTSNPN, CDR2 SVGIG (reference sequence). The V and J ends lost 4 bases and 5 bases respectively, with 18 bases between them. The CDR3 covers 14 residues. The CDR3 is CAWNRGGGKNEQYF. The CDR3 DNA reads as TGTGCCTGGAACCGGGGAGGCGGAAAGAACGAGCAGTACTTC.

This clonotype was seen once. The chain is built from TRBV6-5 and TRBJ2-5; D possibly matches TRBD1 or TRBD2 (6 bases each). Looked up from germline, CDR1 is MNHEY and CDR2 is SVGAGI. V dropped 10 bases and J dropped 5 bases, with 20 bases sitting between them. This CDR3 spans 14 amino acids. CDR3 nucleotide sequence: TGTGCCACCCTAATGGGGGGCGGTTGTGAGACCCAGTACTTC. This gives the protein CATLMGGGCETQYF.

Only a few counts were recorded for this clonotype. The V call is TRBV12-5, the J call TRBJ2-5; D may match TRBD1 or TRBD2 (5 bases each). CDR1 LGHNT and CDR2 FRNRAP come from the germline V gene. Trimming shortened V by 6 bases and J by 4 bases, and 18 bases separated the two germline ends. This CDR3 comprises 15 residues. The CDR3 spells CASGRDALGRETQYF. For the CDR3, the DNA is TGTGCTAGTGGCCGGGACGCACTGGGTAGAGAGACCCAGTACTTC.

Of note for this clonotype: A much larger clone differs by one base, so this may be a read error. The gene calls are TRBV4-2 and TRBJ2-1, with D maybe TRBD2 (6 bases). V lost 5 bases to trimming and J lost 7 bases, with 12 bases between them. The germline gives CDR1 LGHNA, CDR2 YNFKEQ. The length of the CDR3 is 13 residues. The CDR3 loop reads CASSVRGGNEQFF. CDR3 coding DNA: TGTGCCAGCAGCGTGAGAGGAGGGAATGAGCAGTTCTTC.

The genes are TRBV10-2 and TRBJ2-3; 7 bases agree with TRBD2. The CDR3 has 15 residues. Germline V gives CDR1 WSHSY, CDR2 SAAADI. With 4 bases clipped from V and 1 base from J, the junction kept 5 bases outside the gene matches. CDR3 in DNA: TGCGCCAGCAGTGCTGGACTAGATCGCACAGATACGCAGTATTTT. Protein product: CASSAGLDRTDTQYF.

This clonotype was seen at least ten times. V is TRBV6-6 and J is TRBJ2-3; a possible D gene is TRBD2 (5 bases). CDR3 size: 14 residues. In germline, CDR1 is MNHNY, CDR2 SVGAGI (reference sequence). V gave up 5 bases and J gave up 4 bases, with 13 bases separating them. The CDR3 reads CASSAPREADTQYF. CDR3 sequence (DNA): TGTGCCAGCAGTGCCCCCCGGGAAGCAGATACGCAGTATTTT.